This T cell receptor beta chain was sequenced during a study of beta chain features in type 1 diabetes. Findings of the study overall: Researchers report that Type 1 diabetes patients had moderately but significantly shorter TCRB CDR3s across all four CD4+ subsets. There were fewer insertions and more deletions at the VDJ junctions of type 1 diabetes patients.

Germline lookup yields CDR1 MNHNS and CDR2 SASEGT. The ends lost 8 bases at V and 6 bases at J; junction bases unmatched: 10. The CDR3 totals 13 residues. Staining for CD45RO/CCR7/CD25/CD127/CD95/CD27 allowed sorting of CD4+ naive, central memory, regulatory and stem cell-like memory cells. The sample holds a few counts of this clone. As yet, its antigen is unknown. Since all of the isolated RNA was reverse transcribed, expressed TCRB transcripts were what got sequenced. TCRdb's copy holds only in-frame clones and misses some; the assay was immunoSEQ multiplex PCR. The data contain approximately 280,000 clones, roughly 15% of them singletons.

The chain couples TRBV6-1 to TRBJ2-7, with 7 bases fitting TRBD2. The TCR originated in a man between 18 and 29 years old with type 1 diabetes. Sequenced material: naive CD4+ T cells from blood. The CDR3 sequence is CASAWGGIPEQYF. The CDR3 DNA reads TGTGCCAGCGCATGGGGGGGAATCCCCGAGCAGTACTTC.